This TCR beta chain was sequenced in a study of cytomegalovirus exposure and HLA in healthy donors (dated by TCRdb to about 2017). In terms of the full investigation: An earlier analysis of more than 550 of the donors reported 276 Gb of sequence data and approximately 120 million unique TCR beta sequences obtained from approximately 180 million T cells. Every discovery cohort repertoire had been produced on one sequencing platform. About five DR-DQ haplotypes were handled as single units for association and clustering, since linkage in the cohort was strong. Class I and class II HLA loci were covered by the typing at four-digit resolution. Rather than using new phenotypic data, the later analysis identified candidate immune exposures from TCR beta sequences and from how often those sequences occurred across donors. Genome-wide SNP genotypes for about three fifths of the roughly 700 donors were used in a later genetic analysis, which treated that subset as a discovery cohort. Among 398 genotyped donors of the cohort, an average of roughly 240,000 unique TCR beta nucleotide sequences were sequenced per donor, roughly 20% of them non-productive. Roughly 300 gigabases of sequencing data and around 85 million unique TCR sequences made up an early release that covered under 750 HLA-typed donors. Among the 398 genotyped donors, approximately 76% belonged to the genetic ancestry cluster associated with self-reported Caucasian donors. Alongside the repertoire data, information on donor age, sex, ethnicity and CMV serostatus was compiled. The study aimed to test whether signatures of past pathogen exposure could be identified by cataloging public T cell receptors. Along with the approximately 700-subject first cohort, a separate validation cohort of over a hundred different subjects was used. Typing coverage differed by locus: A, B, C, DRB1 and DQB1 were typed in roughly 620-630 donors, DQA1 in about 500, DPA1 in around 600, and DPB1 in 400 to 490. An earlier analysis of about 620 of the donors applied high-throughput TCR beta sequencing to assess whether each TCR beta V gene segment acted as functional or pseudogenic. The study used immunosequencing to profile the T cell repertoires of several hundred subjects and linked those repertoires to cytomegalovirus serostatus. A later analysis re-analyzed previously published TCR beta repertoires from about 730 donors and added high-resolution HLA genotyping to study TCR occurrence patterns. To predict cytomegalovirus infection status, the study brought together high-throughput TCR immunosequencing, statistical association of individual TCRs with disease status, and machine learning. What the research found in general, with its limitations: The presence/absence analyses assumed that sequencing depth was roughly uniform across donors, and that assumption may not be true. The earlier analysis of around 600 of the donors excluded roughly 17 rarely observed V segments, including chromosome 9 orphons, because counts were too low. The study listed over 150 TCR beta chains as associated with cytomegalovirus. In vitro tests confirmed that a few of the cytomegalovirus-associated TCR beta chains recognize cytomegalovirus antigens. The cohort was sequenced for TCR beta chains only, and without alpha or paired-chain data the features that could be detected were limited. HLA typing was unavailable for some donors at each locus, so association tests used only the typed subset. In a later genetic analysis, a missense DCLRE1C variant was associated with V-gene and J-gene trimming of TCR beta chains, and the association was replicated in an independent cohort. In an earlier analysis of fewer than 700 of the donors, most TCR beta V segments appeared in productive rearrangements about 87% or about 30% of the time, broadly matching IMGT annotations. According to a later analysis, TCR association rates differed among HLA loci, with DRB1 alleles showing the most associated TCRs and HLA-C alleles showing the fewest. A further reported finding was that TCR beta sequences accurately predicted the HLA-A and HLA-B alleles for most subjects in the first cohort. Immune exposure information for the cohort was limited to CMV serostatus. According to a later analysis, most CMV-associated TCR beta chains appeared to be HLA-restricted, and the HLA associations seemed to be driven largely by CMV exposure. Because the 87-base-pair reads could not distinguish some IMGT-functional V segments, including TRBV6-2 and TRBV6-3, those segments were excluded. Strong co-occurrence of HLA alleles, especially DR and DQ, made assigning TCR associations to individual alleles difficult. In a later analysis, HLA-associated TCR beta chains showed more clonal expansion and lower generation probabilities than non-associated chains that were equally common. The sequencing pipeline was judged likely to have produced a cluster of highly shared sequence variants as a technical artifact. Compared with the approximately 720-donor mean, donors in an Asian-associated ancestry cluster had fewer N-insertions in productive TCRs, according to a later genetic analysis. Correlated functional status among segregating V segments might be attributable to linkage disequilibrium, but an unknown experimental factor could not be ruled out. In a later analysis, several top co-occurrence clusters were reported to appear linked to parvovirus B19, influenza, CMV and Epstein-Barr virus. It was suggested by the authors that the approach could potentially be generalized to other disease states and immunological phenotypes. The classifier was reported to diagnose cytomegalovirus status with high specificity and sensitivity in both the original and validation cohorts. Most TCR sequences were observed very rarely across donors, whereas some public TCRs were present in many individuals. At a false discovery rate of 0.05, a later analysis linked about 17,000 TCR beta sequences to specific HLA alleles.

Library preparation was by the immunoSEQ multiplex PCR assay. The multiplex PCR relied on a mix of 60 forward primers for TCR Vbeta segments and 13 reverse primers for TCR Jbeta segments. A multiplex PCR assay on genomic DNA amplified the CDR3 region of rearranged TCR beta genes. The Illumina HiSeq System was used to sequence the amplified TCR beta libraries as 87-base-pair reads. Per the original workflow: A later analysis tallied around 87 million unique TCR beta chains across the approximately 670 repertoires, and some 12 million of those chains were shared by two or more donors. To remove PCR and sequencing errors, raw reads were error-corrected and collapsed into unique sequences using a nearest-neighbor algorithm that merged closely related sequences. Alignment of CDR3 sequences to IMGT reference sequences was used to assign V, D and J gene segments. For a sequence to be retained, a match of at least six nucleotides to both a V gene segment and a J gene segment was required. Rearrangements were classified as productive when the CDR3 lacked stop codons and remained in frame with V and J, and all other rearrangements were classified as non-productive. Following IMGT convention, CDR3 was defined as the stretch from the second conserved V-encoded cysteine up to the conserved J-encoded phenylalanine. The earlier analysis of some 580 of the donors excluded any sequence lacking an unambiguous match to a single V gene segment. An earlier analysis of 587 of the donors called V segments functional above 56.7% productive rearrangements and segregating when the between-donor standard deviation exceeded 5%. A statistical classification framework was developed to diagnose cytomegalovirus status using the catalog of TCR beta chain sequences. In a later analysis, TCR nucleotide sequences were compared against IMGT/GENE-DB human TR gene sequences so that V and J genes could be assigned. Using the TCRdist pipeline, a later analysis assigned CDR3 sequences along with most-parsimonious VDJ recombination scenarios. In a later analysis, every TCR beta chain was defined by the combination of its CDR3 amino acid sequence and its V-gene family, and reads without a unique V-gene family were dropped. In a later analysis, 450 to 600 highly shared, low-generation-probability nucleotide sequences were removed to address suspected cross-contamination and a sequencing artifact. In a later analysis, a clonal expansion index was calculated for each public chain from normalized within-repertoire ranks of inferred template counts. A later analysis computed generation probabilities with a VDJ recombination model fitted to out-of-frame rearrangements, and checked the results against IGoR. In a later analysis, TCR-TCR, TCR-HLA and TCR-CMV co-occurrence was scored with hypergeometric tests, and a repertoire-size bias correction was applied to TCR pairs. A later analysis estimated false discovery rates by permuting HLA or CMV assignments 20 times. A later analysis grouped co-occurring TCRs with DBSCAN, adding TCRdist sequence similarity when clustering within HLA-allele-positive subsets. Repertoires with fewer than 30,000 or more than 120,000 public chains were left out of co-occurrence clustering, as were a handful of repertoires with anomalous nucleotide sharing. TCRdb re-hosts the immuneACCESS table, in-frame sequences only. Its copies lack some clones; in the studies checked, an unresolved V gene accounts for under half of them, and the cause for the rest is not known. V and J calls and clone size follow that table, whereas D and trimming were derived from the DNA. Across this sample there are about 100,000 clones, with more than 70% seen only once. In total, the top ten clones hold 15% to 20% of the sample.

This clone has a single count. What antigen it recognizes has not been identified. Per-base qualities were not stored, and no clone one base away is much larger. The cohort comprised fewer than 750 healthy bone marrow donors. Cohort members were all nominally healthy when sampled, although unrecorded immune exposures were likely present. The donor was CMV seropositive and belonged to the group of over 250 seropositive cohort members. Each donor provided a peripheral blood sample, and peripheral blood mononuclear cells were used for TCR beta sequencing. The Qiagen DNeasy Blood Extraction Kit was used to extract genomic DNA from the blood cell samples. V is shortened by 4 bases, J by 5 bases, and the region joining them spans 11 bases. Including cysteine and phenylalanine, the CDR3 has 14 amino acids. Solely the CDR3 DNA is kept, with 42 bases framed from the first base. Based on the germline V gene, the CDR1 and CDR2 sequences are SNHLY and FYNNEI.

The clonotype was recovered from a woman aged 55 to 70 in good health and CMV-seropositive. Material: PBMCs. This receptor chain uses TRBV2 and TRBJ2-2, with no confidently assigned D gene. Here is the DNA: TGTGCCAGCAGTGCGGCTTCGGGTACCGGGGAGCTGTTTTTT. Its translation is CASSAASGTGELFF.